This TCR beta chain was documented in a study of regulatory T cells in long-lasting Graves disease. This clonotype was counted a few times. Time point reported: newly diagnosed GD, antithyroid drugs for less than 3 months. There was RNA extracted from PBMCs, and the TCR library was made from it. For TCR beta, libraries came from iRepertoire HTBI primers and Arm-PCR of CDR3 regions. TCRdb ran MiXCR on the multiplex PCR reads and lists one entry per CDR3 protein. The sample has 350,000 to 400,000 distinct CDR3 sequences; around 16% are singletons. Between the trimmed V and J ends, which lost 4 bases and 7 bases, there was a span of 4 bases. The CDR3 contains 11 residues. Germline assignment: CDR1 KGHDR and CDR2 SFDVKD. The sample was also linked to a second study, of T cells in Graves' hyperthyroidism and ophthalmopathy. Turning to that study: From stable hyperthyroidism, ophthalmopathy was separated by a 13 V-J model.

The clonotype originates from a woman in her late teens or twenties with Graves disease. The V gene is TRBV24-1, the J gene TRBJ2-1; D not resolved. The specimen was peripheral blood mononuclear cells (PBMCs), collected at new diagnosis, from a patient treated with antithyroid drugs. The CDR3 coding sequence is TGTGCCACCAGTGACATAAATGAGCAGTTCTTC. Protein: CATSDINEQFF.